This entry concerns a single T cell receptor beta chain. Its antigen is undetermined. The data are from a study of early T cells in non-severe SARS-CoV-2 infection. Individual cDNA molecules were tagged with unique molecular identifiers, the study reported. One entry per CDR3 protein results from TCRdb running MiXCR on the 5' RACE reads. The sample contains around 78,000 distinct CDR3 sequences, about 9.4% of which appear only once. Germline V gene lookup returns CDR1 SGDLS and CDR2 YYNGEE. This CDR3 has 15 residues. The V end lost 0 bases, the J end lost 3 bases, and 10 bases lay between the germline ends. Whole-study findings and limits: In VDJdb matching, anti-spike CD8 responses were favored while private and CD4 specificities went missing.

The source was whole blood, collected at baseline. The chain couples TRBV9 to TRBJ1-5, with D hard to call. The receptor's source is an adult who was a healthcare worker with PCR-confirmed SARS-CoV-2 infection or an uninfected control (not recorded which). This CDR3 is CASSVDGENNQPQHF. For the CDR3, the DNA is TGTGCCAGCAGCGTAGACGGGGAGAACAATCAGCCCCAGCATTTT.